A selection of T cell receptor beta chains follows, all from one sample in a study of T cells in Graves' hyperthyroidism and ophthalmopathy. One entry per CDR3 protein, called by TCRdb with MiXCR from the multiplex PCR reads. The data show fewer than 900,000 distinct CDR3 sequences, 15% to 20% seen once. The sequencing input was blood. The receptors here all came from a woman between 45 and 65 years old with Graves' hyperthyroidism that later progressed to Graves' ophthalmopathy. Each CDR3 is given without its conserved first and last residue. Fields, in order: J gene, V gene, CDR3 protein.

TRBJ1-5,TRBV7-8,ASSLEAVSNQPQH
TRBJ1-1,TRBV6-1,ASSARGRSNTEAF
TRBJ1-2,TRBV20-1,SARDLGKFGYT
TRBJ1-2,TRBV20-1,SATGGDGGLHYGYT
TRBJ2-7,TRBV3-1,ASSRRPGTDLYEQY
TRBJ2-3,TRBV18,ASSPRDSGATDTQY
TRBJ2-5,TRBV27,ASSSGLSGQETQY
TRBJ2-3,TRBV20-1,SADGDVHTDTQY
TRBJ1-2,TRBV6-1,ASSRLPGRNYGYT
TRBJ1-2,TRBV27,ATRGGAGGYT
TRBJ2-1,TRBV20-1,SAEMTGGYNEQF
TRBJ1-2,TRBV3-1,ASSPGTVGYT
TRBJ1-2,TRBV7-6,ASSLGTQNYGYT
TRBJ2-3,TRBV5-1,ASSFTSGRTDTQY
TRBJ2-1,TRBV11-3,ASSSGTSGYSYNEQF
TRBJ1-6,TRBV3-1,ASSGQDYNSPLH
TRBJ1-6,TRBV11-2,ASSFEENSPLH
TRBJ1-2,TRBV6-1,ASRTGGSNYSYT
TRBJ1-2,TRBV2,ASSEFDTNYGYT
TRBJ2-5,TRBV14,ASSTGSGDETQY
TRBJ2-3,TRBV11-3,ASSRRAPGTSGGSTDTQY
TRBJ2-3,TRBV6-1,ASTPRWLAGGLTGDTQY
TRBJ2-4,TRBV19,ASSIGSSNILAKNIQY
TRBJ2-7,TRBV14,ASSQNPGTAGEQY
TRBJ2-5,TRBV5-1,ASQSTQGAGETQY
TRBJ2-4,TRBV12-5,ASGLDTGENIQY
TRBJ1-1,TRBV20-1,RASRQGGTEAF
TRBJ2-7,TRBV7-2,ASSSGASGVHYEQY
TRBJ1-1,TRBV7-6,ASSLKDFEAEAF
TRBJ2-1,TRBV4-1,ASSQDLAGGASSYNEQF
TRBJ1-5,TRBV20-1,SASKGGQPQH
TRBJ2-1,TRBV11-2,ASGGYSYNEQF
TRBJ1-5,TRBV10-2,ASSEAAYSNQPQH
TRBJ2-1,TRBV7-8,ASSSTVDSHNEQF
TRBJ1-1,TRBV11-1,ASSLVSRRETEAF
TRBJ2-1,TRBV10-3,AISEERGGLGEQF
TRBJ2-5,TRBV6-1,ASSYKGQETQY
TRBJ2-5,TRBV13,ASSLDKQGWY
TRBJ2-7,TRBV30,AWTSGAYEQY
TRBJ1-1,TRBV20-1,SAKDTNTEAF
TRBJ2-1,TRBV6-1,ASRILGERYNEQF
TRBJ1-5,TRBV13,ASSLGQGLQPQH
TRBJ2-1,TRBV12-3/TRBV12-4,ASLISVNNEQF
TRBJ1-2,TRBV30,AWSVLAGGDYGYT
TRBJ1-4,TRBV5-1,ASSPGRGRVATNEKLF
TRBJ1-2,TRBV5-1,ASSRDRAEPFYGYT
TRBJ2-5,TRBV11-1,ASSRPEQGLETQY
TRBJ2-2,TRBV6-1,ASSELAGGVSGELF